These 27 T cell receptor beta chains share one sample of origin, sequenced in a study of response to subunit inactivated influenza vaccine. MiXCR was run by TCRdb on the RT-PCR reads, yielding one entry per CDR3 protein. This table has 650,000 or so distinct CDR3 sequences, around 15% appearing once. The source material was PBMCs from blood, sampled around two weeks before vaccination. Receptors originate from a man aged 45-65 years who received an inactivated influenza vaccine.

Only a few counts were recorded for this clonotype. CDR3 DNA: TGTGCCACCAGTGATTCGGGACAGGGGAGTACTGAAGCTTTCTTT. Protein sequence: CATSDSGQGSTEAFF. This chain links TRBV24-1 with TRBJ1-1; TRBD1 aligns across 10 bases. Germline V lookup: CDR1 KGHDR, CDR2 SFDVKD. With V trimmed by 2 bases and J by 5 bases, 4 bases remained unmatched. This CDR3 is 15 amino acids long.

CDR3 DNA sequence: TGTGCCACATCTCTGATGAATGGGGAGCAGTACTTC. Its translation: CATSLMNGEQYF. The V gene is TRBV15, the J gene TRBJ2-7; D gene unclear. The length of the CDR3 is 12 residues. With 9 bases removed from V and 7 bases from J, the gap between germline ends came to 16 bases. CDR1 and CDR2 from the germline V gene are LNHNV and YYDKDF (reference sequence). The variable domain in full, completed from reference TRBV15 and TRBJ2-7, reads DAMVIQNPRYQVTQFGKPVTLSCSQTLNHNVMYWYQQKSSQAPKLLFHYYDKDFNNEADTPDNFQSRRPNTSFCFLDIRSPGLGDTAMYLCATSLMNGEQYFGPGTRLTVT.

The DNA of the CDR3 is TGCAGCGTTGAAGATATGTTAACAGGGGGTGGCTACACCTTC. Translated: CSVEDMLTGGGYTF. The rearrangement links TRBV29-1 to TRBJ1-2; 8 bases fit TRBD1. The V segment lost 0 bases and the J segment 7 bases; nucleotides outside the gene matches: 7. Germline CDR1 reads SQVTM; CDR2 reads ANQGSEA. This CDR3 has 14 amino acids.

In this sample, this clonotype turned up a few times. This chain connects TRBV9 to TRBJ2-3; 10 bases map to TRBD2. Looked up from germline, CDR1 is SGDLS and CDR2 is YYNGEE. V lost 0 bases, J lost 3 bases, and 4 bases stayed unmatched. The CDR3 spans 16 residues. The CDR3 region is CASSVDTGLATDTQYF. CDR3 nucleotide sequence: TGTGCCAGCAGCGTAGATACGGGACTAGCGACAGATACGCAGTATTTT. The full variable domain, its missing parts supplied by reference TRBV9 and TRBJ2-3, is DSGVTQTPKHLITATGQRVTLRCSPRSGDLSVYWYQQSLDQGLQFLIQYYNGEERAKGNILERFSAQQFPDLHSELNLSSLELGDSALYFCASSVDTGLATDTQYFGPGTRLTVL.

This chain connects TRBV7-9 to TRBJ2-7; 7 bases match TRBD2. Losses at the gene ends were 7 bases for V and 2 bases for J; bases not matched to a gene: 8. The germline CDR1 and CDR2 sequences are SEHNR and FQNEAQ (reference sequence). The CDR3 consists of 14 residues. DNA for the CDR3: TGTGCCAGCAACGGCCGGGACTACCCCTACGAGCAGTACTTC. This sequence encodes CASNGRDYPYEQYF.

V usage is TRBV2 and J usage is TRBJ2-3; 8 positions agree with TRBD2. CDR1 is SNHLY and CDR2 is FYNNEI in the germline V gene. J gave up 2 bases and V 4 bases, and 5 bases lay outside the gene matches. The CDR3 contains 15 residues. The CDR3 sequence is CASSGNSGVTDTQYF. The CDR3 nucleotides are TGTGCCAGCAGTGGGAATAGCGGGGTCACAGATACGCAGTATTTT.

This clonotype was seen at least ten times. V usage is TRBV4-2 and J usage is TRBJ2-1; D is perhaps TRBD1 (6 bases). The CDR3 totals 13 residues. V was pared by 3 bases and J by 8 bases, with 11 bases between. In germline, CDR1 is LGHNA, CDR2 YNFKEQ. The chain's CDR3 is CASSHYRVDEQFF. DNA of the CDR3: TGTGCCAGCAGCCATTACAGGGTCGATGAGCAGTTCTTC.

This clonotype was recorded a few times. The CDR3 DNA follows: TGTGCCACCAGTGACACAGGGGGCCAAGAGACCCAGTACTTC. Translating gives CATSDTGGQETQYF. The chain links TRBV24-1 to TRBJ2-5, with 8 bases that match TRBD1. CDR1 and CDR2 (germline): KGHDR, SFDVKD. The CDR3 is 14 amino acids. The trim removed 4 bases at V and 1 base at J, leaving 1 base unmatched.

The chain employs TRBV28 and TRBJ2-7, with TRBD1 matching over 8 bases. The CDR3 has 15 residues. The V gene's germline CDR1 is MDHEN and CDR2 SYDVKM. V shed 5 bases and J 2 bases; nucleotides not matched to a gene: 8. The CDR3 sequence: CASSGRGRGAYEQYF. In DNA, the CDR3 is TGTGCCAGCAGTGGCAGGGGGCGCGGTGCCTACGAGCAGTACTTC.

This clonotype has a handful of counts. The chain uses TRBV20-1 and TRBJ2-3, with 14 positions matching TRBD2. Germline V gene sequence: CDR1 DFQATT, CDR2 SNEGSKA (reference sequence). This CDR3 region has 16 residues. Losses at the gene ends were 5 bases for V and 0 bases for J; bases not matched to a gene: 4. The CDR3: CSAGTSGGTSTDTQYF. DNA for the CDR3: TGCAGTGCTGGGACTAGCGGGGGAACTAGCACAGATACGCAGTATTTT.

This clonotype showed up just a few times. J is TRBJ2-5 and V is TRBV2; 13 bases fit TRBD2. Germline trimming cut 5 bases from V and 3 bases from J; bases unmatched to any gene: 6. CDR1 is SNHLY and CDR2 is FYNNEI in the germline V gene. This CDR3 is 16 amino acids long. For the CDR3, the DNA is TGTGCCAGCAGTTTTATGGGACTAGCGGGAAAAGAGACCCAGTACTTC. Protein: CASSFMGLAGKETQYF.

This clonotype has only a few counts. V is TRBV20-1 and J is TRBJ2-1; the match to TRBD2 covers 12 bases. Germline lookup yields CDR1 DFQATT and CDR2 SNEGSKA (reference sequence). The CDR3 contains 14 residues. Trimming at V came to 3 bases and at J to 10 bases, leaving 7 bases not matched to a gene. The CDR3 reads CSASLLAGGLEQFF. CDR3 coding DNA: TGCAGTGCTAGTTTACTAGCGGGAGGCCTGGAGCAGTTCTTC.

This clonotype was detected only a few times. The chain combines TRBV4-3 with TRBJ2-2; possibly TRBD1 for D (6 bases). Trimming removed 0 bases from V and 8 bases from J, with 13 bases in between. CDR1 is LGHNA and CDR2 is YSLEER in the germline V gene. The CDR3 sequence is 15 residues long. The CDR3 sequence is CASSQDHRTDGELFF. DNA of the CDR3: TGCGCCAGCAGCCAAGATCATAGGACAGATGGGGAGCTGTTTTTT.

This clonotype was detected only a few times. This rearrangement joins TRBV4-1 to TRBJ1-2, with D possibly matching TRBD1 (5 bases). CDR3 length: 14 amino acids. V was trimmed by 0 bases and J by 7 bases, leaving 12 bases between them. In germline, CDR1 is MGHRA, CDR2 YSYEKL. The CDR3 here is CASSQDWGGSGYTF. CDR3 nucleotide sequence: TGCGCCAGCAGCCAAGATTGGGGGGGTTCTGGCTACACCTTC.

The gene calls are TRBV7-8 and TRBJ1-2, with D hard to call. Trimming stripped 0 bases from V and 8 bases from J, with 10 bases between. CDR1 is SGHVS and CDR2 is FQNEAQ in the germline V gene. The length of the CDR3 is 13 residues. The CDR3 loop is CASSLARGYGYTF. CDR3 bases: TGTGCCAGCAGCTTAGCGAGAGGGTACGGCTACACCTTC.

The V and J genes are TRBV4-3 and TRBJ1-3; no reliable D call. Germline V lookup: CDR1 LGHNA, CDR2 YSLEER. This CDR3 is built from 14 residues. Trimming stripped 3 bases from V and 6 bases from J, with 12 bases between. CDR3 coding DNA: TGCGCCAGCAGCCAGGACCTTCTTATAAACACCATATATTTT. Protein: CASSQDLLINTIYF.

The chain carries TRBV7-2 and TRBJ2-5, with D perhaps TRBD1 (5 bases). CDR1 is SGHTA, CDR2 FQGNSA, per germline. CDR3 length: 15 residues. V was trimmed by 1 base and J by 5 bases, leaving 14 bases between them. The CDR3 reads CASSLGYGRAETQYF. CDR3 bases: TGTGCCAGCAGCTTAGGTTACGGCAGGGCGGAGACCCAGTACTTC.

This chain links TRBV5-5 with TRBJ2-5, with 7 bases lining up with TRBD1. CDR1 and CDR2 from the germline V gene are SGHKS and YYEKEE (reference sequence). The CDR3 is 14 amino acids. V shed 0 bases, J shed 7 bases, and the junction held 6 bases outside the gene matches. CDR3 residues: CASSLEGARSTQYF. The CDR3 DNA follows: TGTGCCAGCAGCTTGGAGGGGGCGAGGTCGACCCAGTACTTC.

This clonotype was seen a handful of times. The gene calls are TRBV9 and TRBJ2-3; tentative D call: TRBD2 (6 bases). This CDR3 has 15 amino acids. Germline V gene sequence: CDR1 SGDLS, CDR2 YYNGEE. Trimming removed 4 bases at V and 0 bases at J, with 12 bases between. CDR3 nucleotide sequence: TGTGCCAGCAGCCCCGTCAGCGGGAGCACAGATACGCAGTATTTT. It yields the protein CASSPVSGSTDTQYF.

V and J are TRBV4-3 and TRBJ2-7, with a weak D call TRBD1 (5 bases). There are 13 residues in the CDR3. Germline values: CDR1 LGHNA, CDR2 YSLEER. V was pared by 0 bases and J by 13 bases, with 16 bases between. The CDR3 loop is CASSQDLQGWIYF. In DNA form, the CDR3 reads TGCGCCAGCAGCCAAGATCTTCAGGGTTGGATTTACTTC.

This rearrangement joins TRBV11-2 to TRBJ2-1; tentative D call: TRBD1 (6 bases). The CDR3 extends over 16 amino acids. Trimming removed 1 base from V and 4 bases from J, with 14 bases in between. Germline CDR1 reads SGHAT; CDR2 reads FQNNGV. The CDR3 DNA sequence: TGTGCCAGCAGCTTAGCCCCCGGACAGACTTACAATGAGCAGTTCTTC. It codes for CASSLAPGQTYNEQFF.

The table lists this clonotype with a few counts. The chain has TRBV12-3 or TRBV12-4 and TRBJ2-2; D gene ambiguous. The length of the CDR3 is 15 residues. V was shortened by 4 bases and J by 4 bases, with 13 bases between the two germline ends. The CDR3, as DNA: TGTGCCAGCAGTTACGCCGGCTCCCCCACCGGGGAGCTGTTTTTT. This translates into CASSYAGSPTGELFF.

The chain is built from TRBV7-6 and TRBJ2-2, with D uncertain. The V and J ends lost 5 bases and 3 bases respectively, with 7 bases between them. This CDR3 region has 13 residues. Germline loops: CDR1 SGHVS, CDR2 FNYEAQ. The DNA of the CDR3 is TGTGCCAGCAGCACCCGGGACACCGGGGAGCTGTTTTTT. Translating it yields CASSTRDTGELFF.

This clonotype was detected ten times or more. V and J are TRBV29-1 and TRBJ2-3, with 7 bases aligning to TRBD1. Trimming cost V 3 bases and J 5 bases; bases outside gene matches: 2. The germline CDR1 and CDR2 sequences are SQVTM and ANQGSEA. The CDR3 runs 12 residues. In nucleotides, the CDR3 is TGCAGCGTTGATTACAGGGGAGATACGCAGTATTTT. The encoded protein is CSVDYRGDTQYF.

The chain uses TRBV7-9 and TRBJ1-1; D is possibly TRBD1 (6 bases). CDR1 and CDR2 from the germline V gene are SEHNR and FQNEAQ (reference sequence). Trimming left V 2 bases short and J 5 bases short, with 18 bases between. The CDR3 has 16 residues. CDR3 in amino acids: CASSLKGGQEKTEAFF. The CDR3 DNA follows: TGTGCCAGCAGCTTAAAGGGGGGGCAGGAGAAGACTGAAGCTTTCTTT.

The chain joins TRBV15 to TRBJ2-2; D is possibly TRBD1 (5 bases). The germline V gene has CDR1 LNHNV and CDR2 YYDKDF (reference sequence). V gave up 1 base and J gave up 4 bases, with 13 bases separating them. CDR3 size: 16 residues. The CDR3 reads CATSRVGQGSTGELFF. For the CDR3, the DNA is TGTGCCACCAGCAGAGTAGGTCAGGGCTCCACCGGGGAGCTGTTTTTT.

The rearrangement uses TRBV29-1 and TRBJ2-5, with 8 bases that match TRBD2. Germline trimming cut 3 bases from V and 3 bases from J; bases unmatched to any gene: 6. The CDR3 is 14 residues long. CDR1 is SQVTM and CDR2 is ANQGSEA in the germline V gene. CDR3 bases: TGCAGCGTTGAGGTCCAACTAGCGGAAGAGACCCAGTACTTC. Its protein product is CSVEVQLAEETQYF.